The present TCR beta chain was sequenced within a study of blood T cell repertoires in COVID-19. Study summary: Italy, Spain and the United States were the sources of the convalescent and acute COVID-19 samples. T cells, B-cell-depleted T cells, or PBMCs supplied cDNA or gDNA.

Assay used: immunoSEQ multiplex PCR; TCRdb lists only in-frame clones, some missing. The table records about 270,000 clones, 82% of them present only once. This CDR3 spans 15 amino acids. Germline CDR1 and CDR2: SGHDT and YYEEEE. V lost 2 bases, J lost 3 bases, and 6 bases stayed unmatched. The sequencing input was peripheral blood. The chain recombines TRBV5-6 with TRBJ2-7, with 9 bases that match TRBD1. The source is a woman between 18 and 29 years old with acute or convalescent COVID-19. This CDR3 is CASSFPGQGYYEQYF. In DNA form, the CDR3 reads TGTGCCAGCAGCTTTCCGGGACAGGGTTACTACGAGCAGTACTTC.